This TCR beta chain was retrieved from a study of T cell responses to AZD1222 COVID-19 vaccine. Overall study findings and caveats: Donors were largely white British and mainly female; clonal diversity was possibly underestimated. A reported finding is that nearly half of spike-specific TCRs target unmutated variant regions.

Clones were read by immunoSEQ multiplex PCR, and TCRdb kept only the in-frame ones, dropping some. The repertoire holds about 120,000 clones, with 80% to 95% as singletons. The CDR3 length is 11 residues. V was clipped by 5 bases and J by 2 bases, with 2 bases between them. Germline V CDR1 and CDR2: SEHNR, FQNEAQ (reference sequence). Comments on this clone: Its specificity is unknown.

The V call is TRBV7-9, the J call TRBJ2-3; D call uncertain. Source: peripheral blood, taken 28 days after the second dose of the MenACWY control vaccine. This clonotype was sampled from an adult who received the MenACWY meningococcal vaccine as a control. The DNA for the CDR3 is TGTGCCAGCAGCCCCACAGATACGCAGTATTTT. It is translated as CASSPTDTQYF.